This T cell receptor beta chain was recovered during a study of long-term antiretroviral therapy in people with HIV. United States facilities provided treatment to all participants with HIV. The CDR3 contains 14 residues. V dropped 3 bases and J dropped 7 bases, with 15 bases sitting between them. Per germline, CDR1 SNHLY and CDR2 FYNNEI. The assay used was immunoSEQ (version v3.0), run at survey level. This table comes from immunoSEQ multiplex PCR, and its TCRdb copy is limited to in-frame clones, with some not included. The data show 6,500 to 9,000 clones, 79% seen once. This sequence was found in a man in his forties with HIV. Sequenced material: unsorted PBMCs, taken 1.1 years after starting antiretroviral therapy. The chain combines TRBV2 with TRBJ1-1; D is ambiguous. The CDR3 loop reads CASSEVQATSEAFF. Here the CDR3 DNA reads TGTGCCAGCAGTGAGGTCCAGGCAACCAGTGAAGCTTTCTTT.